These 22 T cell receptor beta chains were all obtained from the same sample, sequenced in a study of OX40 agonist ivuxolimab in advanced cancers. The assay was immunoSEQ multiplex PCR, and TCRdb's table has in-frame clones only and misses some. Of more than 45,000 clones in the sample, under 95% were seen once. The sequencing used CD4+ or CD8+ T cells sorted from blood, collected in a trial of the OX40 agonist ivuxolimab. These receptors were collected from an adult with an advanced solid tumor such as melanoma, head and neck, liver or kidney cancer.

The chain's CDR3 is CASSQALAGGPYEQYF. The CDR3 nucleotides are TGCGCCAGCAGCCAAGCACTAGCGGGAGGCCCCTACGAGCAGTACTTC. The chain is built from TRBV4-1 and TRBJ2-7; 12 nucleotides align to TRBD2. This CDR3 is built from 16 residues. With V trimmed by 1 base and J by 2 bases, 3 bases remained unmatched. Per germline, CDR1 MGHRA and CDR2 YSYEKL.

V gene TRBV30 combines with J gene TRBJ2-7, with TRBD2 identical over 9 bases. CDR1 is GTSNPN, CDR2 SVGIG, per germline (reference sequence). J lost 3 bases, V lost 0 bases, and 3 bases had no gene match. This CDR3 spans 14 amino acids. The chain's CDR3 is CAWSVGSGSYEQYF. The CDR3 DNA is TGTGCCTGGAGTGTGGGTAGCGGGAGCTACGAGCAGTACTTC.

On this clone: An end of the junction differs from the germline gene, which may be a read error. V gene TRBV7-7 combines with J gene TRBJ2-2; D remains ambiguous. The CDR3 is 14 residues long. CDR1 SSHAT and CDR2 FNYEAQ come from the germline V gene (reference sequence). The CDR3 reads CASSWLPNTGELFF. In DNA, the CDR3 is TGTGCTAGCAGCTGGTTGCCTAACACCGGGGAGCTGTTTTTT.

This chain joins TRBV6-6 and TRBJ1-5; D remains ambiguous. The CDR3 is made up of 13 amino acids. The germline CDR1 and CDR2 sequences are MNHNY and SVGAGI (reference sequence). The V end was cut by 7 bases, the J end by 2 bases, with 9 bases between. The CDR3 DNA reads as TGTGCCAGCACCGACGTTCGCAATCAGCCCCAGCATTTT. It encodes CASTDVRNQPQHF.

V usage is TRBV19 and J usage is TRBJ2-3; D is ambiguous. The V and J ends lost 11 bases and 5 bases respectively, with 11 bases between them. The CDR3 loop spans 11 amino acids. Germline CDR1 and CDR2: LNHDA and SQIVND (reference sequence). The CDR3 region is CASTYGDTQYF. Here the CDR3 DNA reads TGTGCCTCAACCTATGGAGATACGCAGTATTTT.

This chain uses TRBV4-1 with TRBJ1-1, with no clear D. This CDR3 has 12 amino acids. Germline V gene data show CDR1 as MGHRA and CDR2 as YSYEKL. With 4 bases removed from V and 3 bases from J, the gap between germline ends came to 6 bases. The CDR3 here is CASSRGDTEAFF. In DNA form, the CDR3 reads TGCGCCAGCAGCCGGGGAGACACTGAAGCTTTCTTT.

The V gene is TRBV10-1, the J gene TRBJ2-2, with 14 nucleotides matching TRBD2. The junction had 2 bases not matched to a gene; V was cut back by 2 bases and J by 6 bases. CDR1 and CDR2 (germline): WNHNN, SYGVQD (reference sequence). This CDR3 has 16 amino acids. In nucleotides, the CDR3 is TGCGCCAGCAGTGAGGGACTAGCGGGAGGTTCCGGGGAGCTGTTTTTT. Translating it yields CASSEGLAGGSGELFF.

This clone was recorded a few times. The J gene is TRBJ2-2, the V gene TRBV7-9; 9 positions agree with TRBD1. The junction had 17 bases not matched to a gene; V was cut back by 3 bases and J by 6 bases. CDR1 is SEHNR and CDR2 is FQNEAQ in the germline V gene (reference sequence). This CDR3 has 19 residues. CDR3 sequence: CASSFPGQGLRGDAGELFF. CDR3 nucleotides: TGTGCCAGCAGCTTTCCGGGACAGGGTTTGAGAGGAGATGCCGGGGAGCTGTTTTTT.

The J gene is TRBJ1-5, the V gene TRBV15; D perhaps matches TRBD1 (6 bases). CDR1 and CDR2 (germline): LNHNV, YYDKDF (reference sequence). V was pared by 4 bases and J by 5 bases, with 12 bases between. The CDR3 covers 14 residues. In nucleotides, the CDR3 is TGTGCCACCAGCATAAGGGACACCGATCAGCCCCAGCATTTT. Translating gives CATSIRDTDQPQHF.

V is TRBV11-2 and J is TRBJ2-3, with 10 positions matching TRBD1. Unmatched junction bases numbered 12, after V lost 1 base and J lost 5 bases. CDR1 is SGHAT, CDR2 FQNNGV, per germline. This CDR3 is built from 18 residues. Here the CDR3 reads CASSLVPPYGTGEDTQYF. The CDR3 bases are TGTGCCAGCAGCTTAGTTCCCCCTTACGGGACAGGGGAAGATACGCAGTATTTT.

This chain links TRBV27 with TRBJ2-1; 8 bases align to TRBD1. The V segment lost 6 bases and the J segment 6 bases; nucleotides outside the gene matches: 10. The CDR3 sequence is 15 residues long. Germline CDR1 reads MNHEY; CDR2 reads SMNVEV (reference sequence). The CDR3 sequence is CASSPDRGWGNEQFF. The CDR3 coding sequence is TGTGCCAGCAGCCCTGACAGGGGTTGGGGCAATGAGCAGTTCTTC.

This chain links TRBV4-3 with TRBJ2-7; 9 nucleotides match TRBD1. There are 15 residues in the CDR3. Germline V lookup: CDR1 LGHNA, CDR2 YSLEER. V lost 0 bases, J lost 3 bases, and 3 bases stayed unmatched. This CDR3 reads CASSQDGTGFYEQYF. The CDR3 nucleotides are TGCGCCAGCAGCCAAGATGGGACAGGGTTCTACGAGCAGTACTTC.

This clone is medium-sized in the sample. CDR3 protein: CASSPLGAGKNIQYF. In DNA, the CDR3 is TGTGCCAGTAGTCCCTTGGGGGCAGGTAAAAACATTCAGTACTTC. This sequence joins TRBV19 and TRBJ2-4; a weak D match, TRBD1 (6 bases). The CDR3 runs to 15 residues. Germline CDR1 LNHDA, CDR2 SQIVND (reference sequence). Trimming took 5 bases from V and 4 from J, leaving 15 bases between them.

V usage is TRBV5-1 and J usage is TRBJ2-2; TRBD1 matches at 10 bases. The CDR3 totals 17 residues. The germline gives CDR1 SGHRS, CDR2 YFSETQ. With V trimmed by 4 bases and J by 2 bases, 8 bases remained unmatched. CDR3 sequence reads: CASSLRDRGSNTGELFF. In DNA form, the CDR3 reads TGCGCCAGCAGCCTCAGGGACAGGGGCTCTAACACCGGGGAGCTGTTTTTT. The variable domain in full, completed from reference TRBV5-1 and TRBJ2-2, reads KAGVTQTPRYLIKTRGQQVTLSCSPISGHRSVSWYQQTPGQGLQFLFEYFSETQRNKGNFPGRFSGRQFSNSRSEMNVSTLELGDSALYLCASSLRDRGSNTGELFFGEGSRLTVL.

The V call is TRBV9, the J call TRBJ1-2, with TRBD1 matching over 10 bases. With 0 bases clipped from V and 5 bases from J, the junction kept 1 base outside the gene matches. This CDR3 comprises 14 residues. Germline CDR1 and CDR2: SGDLS and YYNGEE. The CDR3 is CASSVGTGGYGYTF. The DNA for the CDR3 is TGTGCCAGCAGCGTAGGGACAGGGGGGTATGGCTACACCTTC. The full variable domain, completed using reference TRBV9 and TRBJ1-2, is DSGVTQTPKHLITATGQRVTLRCSPRSGDLSVYWYQQSLDQGLQFLIQYYNGEERAKGNILERFSAQQFPDLHSELNLSSLELGDSALYFCASSVGTGGYGYTFGSGTRLTVV.

V and J are TRBV19 and TRBJ2-1; no definite D call. Germline CDR1 and CDR2: LNHDA and SQIVND (reference sequence). Trimming stripped 2 bases from V and 1 base from J, with 12 bases between. This CDR3 is 16 amino acids long. CDR3 region: CASSIMAQQSYNEQFF. In DNA form, the CDR3 reads TGTGCCAGTAGTATAATGGCCCAACAGTCCTACAATGAGCAGTTCTTC. The full variable domain, rest sourced from reference TRBV19 and TRBJ2-1, is DGGITQSPKYLFRKEGQNVTLSCEQNLNHDAMYWYRQDPGQGLRLIYYSQIVNDFQKGDIAEGYSVSREKKESFPLTVTSAQKNPTAFYLCASSIMAQQSYNEQFFGPGTRLTVL.

The chain is built from TRBV28 and TRBJ2-5, with TRBD2 matching 12 bases. CDR3 size: 18 residues. Germline-derived CDR1 and CDR2 are MDHEN and SYDVKM. J lost 2 bases, V lost 3 bases, and 10 bases had no gene match. DNA for the CDR3: TGTGCCAGCAGTTTTCTCCCTAGCGGGGGGGGGATGCAAGAGACCCAGTACTTC. It yields the protein CASSFLPSGGGMQETQYF.

The genes are TRBV6-5 and TRBJ2-1; TRBD1 might be the D (6 bases). CDR1 is MNHEY, CDR2 SVGAGI, per germline. Trimming removed 6 bases at V and 10 bases at J, with 19 bases between. The CDR3 runs 14 residues. CDR3 region: CASRFTGSPQEQFF. The CDR3 DNA sequence: TGTGCCAGCAGATTTACAGGGTCCCCACAAGAGCAGTTCTTC.

The rearrangement uses TRBV2 and TRBJ2-7, with TRBD1 matching over 7 bases. This CDR3 region has 14 residues. V dropped 8 bases and J dropped 1; count of bases not matched to a gene: 8. The V gene's germline CDR1 is SNHLY and CDR2 FYNNEI. The CDR3 bases are TGTGCCAGCCTCCAGGGGGTTATTTCCTACGAGCAGTACTTC. This encodes CASLQGVISYEQYF. The complete variable domain, with remaining parts taken from reference TRBV2 and TRBJ2-7, reads EPEVTQTPSHQVTQMGQEVILRCVPISNHLYFYWYRQILGQKVEFLVSFYNNEISEKSEIFDDQFSVERPDGSNFTLKIRSTKLEDSAMYFCASLQGVISYEQYFGPGTRLTVT.

The chain carries TRBV29-1 and TRBJ1-4; D gene ambiguous. In germline, CDR1 is SQVTM, CDR2 ANQGSEA. This CDR3 has 13 residues. V shed 4 bases and J shed 4 bases, with 10 bases lying between them. CDR3 region: CSVVDTGNEKLFF. CDR3 nucleotides: TGCAGCGTTGTCGACACGGGTAATGAAAAACTGTTTTTT.

In this sample, this clone turned up once. The genes are TRBV13 and TRBJ2-7; 10 bases are a match to TRBD2. The V gene's germline CDR1 is PRHDT and CDR2 FYEKMQ (reference sequence). CDR3 length: 15 residues. Trimming removed 5 bases from V and 4 bases from J; junction bases left unmatched: 8. CDR3 loop: CASSPSGRVTYEQYF. The CDR3 DNA follows: TGTGCCAGCAGCCCAAGCGGGAGGGTTACGTACGAGCAGTACTTC.

The chain carries TRBV28 and TRBJ2-1; TRBD2 matches 8 bases. Germline loops: CDR1 MDHEN, CDR2 SYDVKM. After removal of 6 bases from V and 7 bases from J, the junction contained 8 bases not matched to a gene. The CDR3 has 14 amino acids. The CDR3 region has the DNA TGTGCCAGCAGGGCGGGAGGTCTTTCGAATGAGCAGTTCTTC. Amino acid sequence: CASRAGGLSNEQFF. The full variable domain, completed using reference TRBV28 and TRBJ2-1, is DVKVTQSSRYLVKRTGEKVFLECVQDMDHENMFWYRQDPGLGLRLIYFSYDVKMKEKGDIPEGYSVSREKKERFSLILESASTNQTSMYLCASRAGGLSNEQFFGPGTRLTVL.